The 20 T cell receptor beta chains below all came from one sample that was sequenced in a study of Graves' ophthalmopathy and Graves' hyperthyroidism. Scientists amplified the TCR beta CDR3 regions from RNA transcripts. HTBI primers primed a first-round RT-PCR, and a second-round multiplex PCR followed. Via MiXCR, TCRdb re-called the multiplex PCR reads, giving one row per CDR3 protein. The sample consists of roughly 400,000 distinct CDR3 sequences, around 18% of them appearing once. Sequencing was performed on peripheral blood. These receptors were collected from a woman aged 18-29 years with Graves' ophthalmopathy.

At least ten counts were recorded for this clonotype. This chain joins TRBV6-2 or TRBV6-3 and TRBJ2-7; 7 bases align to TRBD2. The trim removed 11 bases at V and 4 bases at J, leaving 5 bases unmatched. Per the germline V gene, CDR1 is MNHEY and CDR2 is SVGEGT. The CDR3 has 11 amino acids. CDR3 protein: CAATGGYEQYF. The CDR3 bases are TGTGCCGCCACGGGGGGATACGAGCAGTACTTC.

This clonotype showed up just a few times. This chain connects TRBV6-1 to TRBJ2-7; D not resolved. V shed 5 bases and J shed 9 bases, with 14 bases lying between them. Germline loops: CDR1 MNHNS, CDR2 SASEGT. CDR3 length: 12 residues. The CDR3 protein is CASSKDAVGQYF. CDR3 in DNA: TGTGCCAGCAGTAAAGACGCTGTCGGGCAGTACTTC.

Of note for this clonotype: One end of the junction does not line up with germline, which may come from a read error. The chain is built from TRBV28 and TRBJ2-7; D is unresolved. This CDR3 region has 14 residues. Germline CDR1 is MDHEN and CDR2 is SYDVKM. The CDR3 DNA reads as TGTGCCTGTAGAACCGGGCCCGAGAGCTTTCCCGACTCGTTC. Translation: CACRTGPESFPDSF.

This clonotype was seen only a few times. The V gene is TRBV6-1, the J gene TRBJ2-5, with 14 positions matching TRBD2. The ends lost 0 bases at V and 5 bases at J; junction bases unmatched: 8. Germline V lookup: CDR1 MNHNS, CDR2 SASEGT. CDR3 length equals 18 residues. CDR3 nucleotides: TGTGCCAGCAGTGAAGCGCTCCCCAGGACTAGCGGGAGGGAGACCCAGTACTTC. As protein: CASSEALPRTSGRETQYF.

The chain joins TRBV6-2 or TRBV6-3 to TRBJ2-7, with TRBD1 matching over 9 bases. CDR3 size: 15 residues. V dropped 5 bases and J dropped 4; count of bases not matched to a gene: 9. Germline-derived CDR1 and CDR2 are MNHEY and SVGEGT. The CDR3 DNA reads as TGTGCCAGCAGTCACCCGGGACAGGGTGTGTACGAGCAGTACTTC. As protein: CASSHPGQGVYEQYF.

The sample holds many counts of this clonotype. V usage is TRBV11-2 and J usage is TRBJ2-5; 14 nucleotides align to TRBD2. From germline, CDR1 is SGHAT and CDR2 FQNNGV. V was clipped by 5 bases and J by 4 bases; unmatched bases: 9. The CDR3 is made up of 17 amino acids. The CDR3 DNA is TGTGCCAGCAGCGTGGGACTAGCGGGGGACGGGTCAGAGACCCAGTACTTC. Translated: CASSVGLAGDGSETQYF.

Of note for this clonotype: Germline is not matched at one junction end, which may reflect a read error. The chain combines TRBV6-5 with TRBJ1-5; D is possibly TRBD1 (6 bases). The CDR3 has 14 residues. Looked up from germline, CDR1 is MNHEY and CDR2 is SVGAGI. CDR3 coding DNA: TGTGTCAGCAGTTACTCGGCAGGGGATCAGCCCCAGCATTTT. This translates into CVSSYSAGDQPQHF.

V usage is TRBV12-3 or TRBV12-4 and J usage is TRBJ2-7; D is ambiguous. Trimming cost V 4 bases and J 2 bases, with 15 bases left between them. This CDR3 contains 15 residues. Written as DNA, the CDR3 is TGTGCCAGCAGTTGGGAAGGGTTTAGGACCTACGAGCAGTACTTC. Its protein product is CASSWEGFRTYEQYF.

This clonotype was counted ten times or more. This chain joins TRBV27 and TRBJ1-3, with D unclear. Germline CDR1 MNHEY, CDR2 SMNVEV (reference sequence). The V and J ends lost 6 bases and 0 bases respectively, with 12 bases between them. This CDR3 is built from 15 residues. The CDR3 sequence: CASRASAFSGNTIYF. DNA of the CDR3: TGTGCCAGCAGGGCCTCAGCCTTCTCTGGAAACACCATATATTTT.

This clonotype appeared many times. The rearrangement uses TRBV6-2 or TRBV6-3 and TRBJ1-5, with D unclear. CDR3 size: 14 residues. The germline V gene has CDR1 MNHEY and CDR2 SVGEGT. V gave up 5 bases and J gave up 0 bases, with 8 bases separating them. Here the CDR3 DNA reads TGTGCCAGCAGTGAGGAGTATAGCAATCAGCCCCAGCATTTT. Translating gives CASSEEYSNQPQHF.

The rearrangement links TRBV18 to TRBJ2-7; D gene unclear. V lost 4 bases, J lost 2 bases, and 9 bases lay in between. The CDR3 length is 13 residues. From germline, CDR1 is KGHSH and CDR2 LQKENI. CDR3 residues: CASSLNIPYEQYF. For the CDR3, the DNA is TGTGCCAGCTCACTTAATATACCCTACGAGCAGTACTTC.

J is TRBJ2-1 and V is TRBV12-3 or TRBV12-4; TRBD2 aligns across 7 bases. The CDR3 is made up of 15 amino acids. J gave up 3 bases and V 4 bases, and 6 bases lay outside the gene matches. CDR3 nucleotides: TGTGCCAGCAGTTCCGCCGGGACTAACTACAATGAGCAGTTCTTC. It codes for CASSSAGTNYNEQFF.

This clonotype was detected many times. The CDR3 reads CASSEIGRVNGELFF. In DNA, the CDR3 is TGTGCCAGCAGTGAAATCGGGAGGGTGAACGGGGAGCTGTTTTTT. The chain combines TRBV6-1 with TRBJ2-2; 8 positions agree with TRBD2. V was pared by 2 bases and J by 7 bases, with 6 bases of the junction left unmatched. In germline, CDR1 is MNHNS, CDR2 SASEGT. The CDR3 loop spans 15 amino acids.

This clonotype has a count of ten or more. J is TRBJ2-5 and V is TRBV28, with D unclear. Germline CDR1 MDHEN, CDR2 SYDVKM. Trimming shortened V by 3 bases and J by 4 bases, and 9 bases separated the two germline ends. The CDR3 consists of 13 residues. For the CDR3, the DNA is TGTGCCAGCAGTTTTCAGAGGATAGAGACCCAGTACTTC. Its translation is CASSFQRIETQYF.

CDR3 loop: CASSYSKGAHEQYF. The CDR3 DNA reads as TGTGCCAGCAGTTACTCGAAGGGGGCCCACGAGCAGTACTTC. The rearrangement joins TRBV6-5 to TRBJ2-7, with 7 bases fitting TRBD1. CDR1 and CDR2 (germline): MNHEY, SVGAGI. J was trimmed by 5 bases and V by 0 bases; bases with no gene match: 4. This CDR3 contains 14 residues.

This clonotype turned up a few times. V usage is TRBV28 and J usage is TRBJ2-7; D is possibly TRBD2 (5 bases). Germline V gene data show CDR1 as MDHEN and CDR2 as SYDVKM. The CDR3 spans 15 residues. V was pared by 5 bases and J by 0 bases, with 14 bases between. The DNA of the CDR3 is TGTGCCAGCAGTCCTGGACTGGCTACCTCCTACGAGCAGTACTTC. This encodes CASSPGLATSYEQYF.

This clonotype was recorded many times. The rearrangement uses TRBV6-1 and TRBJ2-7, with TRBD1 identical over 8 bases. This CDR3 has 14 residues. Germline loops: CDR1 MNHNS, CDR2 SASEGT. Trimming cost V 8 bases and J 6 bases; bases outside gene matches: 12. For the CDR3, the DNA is TGTGCCAGCGGCTTCCAGGGGGCAGGAGGCGAGCAGTACTTC. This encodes CASGFQGAGGEQYF.

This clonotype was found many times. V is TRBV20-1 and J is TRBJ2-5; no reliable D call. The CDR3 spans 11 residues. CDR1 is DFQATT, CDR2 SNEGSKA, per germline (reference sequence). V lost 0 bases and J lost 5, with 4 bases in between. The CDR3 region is CSARDVETQYF. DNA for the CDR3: TGCAGTGCTAGAGATGTGGAGACCCAGTACTTC.

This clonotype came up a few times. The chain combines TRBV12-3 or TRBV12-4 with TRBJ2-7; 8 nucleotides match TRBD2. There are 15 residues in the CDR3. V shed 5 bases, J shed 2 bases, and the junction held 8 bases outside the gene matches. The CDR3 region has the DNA TGTGCCAGCAGTCCCAGCGGGAGTGGTCCCTACGAGCAGTACTTC. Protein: CASSPSGSGPYEQYF.

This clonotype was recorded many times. The CDR3 spells CASSYRQGTGEQYF. CDR3 in DNA: TGTGCCAGCAGTTACCGACAGGGTACGGGCGAGCAGTACTTC. The V gene is TRBV6-5, the J gene TRBJ2-7; 7 bases align to TRBD1. The V segment lost 2 bases and the J segment 6 bases; nucleotides outside the gene matches: 7. The CDR3 contains 14 residues. Germline CDR1 reads MNHEY; CDR2 reads SVGAGI.